These T cell receptor beta chains were read from a single sample in a study of CD8+CD57+ T cells in acquired aplastic anemia. TCRdb reprocessed the reads with MiXCR, giving one entry per CDR3 protein. The table records around 130,000 distinct CDR3 sequences, under 60% of them present only once. Sequences were obtained from sorted CD4+, CD8+, or CD8+CD57+ T cells (not recorded which) from PBMCs. These receptors were obtained from a human donor with aplastic anemia. The CDR3 runs from the conserved cysteine through the conserved F or W. A D gene is named only where the DNA matches it firmly. The size of a clone is reported for some rows only, either as once, few or many, or as a class for expanded clones.

>15|TRBD1|.|TRBJ1-6|TRBV6-2/TRBV6-3
CATTSGGMDHSPLHF
TGTGCCACCACCTCAGGGGGAATGGATCATTCACCCCTCCACTTT
>13|.|.|TRBJ1-5|TRBV7-2
CASSSDFDQPQHF
TGCGCCAGCAGCTCCGACTTTGATCAGCCCCAGCATTTT
>14|TRBD1|.|TRBJ1-1|TRBV15
CATSGDRGSTEAFF
TGTGCCACCAGCGGGGACAGGGGTAGCACTGAAGCTTTCTTT
>14|.|.|TRBJ2-7|TRBV5-1
CASSLERPAREQYF
TGCGCCAGCAGCTTGGAGCGACCCGCGAGGGAGCAGTACTTC
>14|.|few|TRBJ2-3|TRBV10-3
CAISEWTGTDTQYF
TGTGCCATCAGTGAGTGGACAGGCACAGATACGCAGTATTTT
>17|TRBD1|few|TRBJ2-5|TRBV27
CASSALVTGGFQETQYF
TGTGCCAGCAGTGCGTTGGTGACAGGGGGGTTCCAAGAGACCCAGTACTTC
>11|.|.|TRBJ1-1|TRBV25-1
CASRGLTEAFF
TGTGCCAGCCGCGGGTTGACTGAAGCTTTCTTT
>14|.|once|TRBJ1-1|TRBV29-1
CSLAGRGGSTEAFF
TGCAGCTTGGCGGGGAGAGGGGGAAGTACTGAAGCTTTCTTT
>14|TRBD1|few|TRBJ2-1|TRBV28
CASSFGTGTREQFF
TGTGCCAGCAGTTTCGGGACAGGGACGAGGGAGCAGTTCTTC
>17|.|many|TRBJ1-1|TRBV9
CASSVDALRGRGTEAFF
TGTGCCAGCAGCGTAGATGCGCTTCGGGGCAGGGGCACTGAAGCTTTCTTT
>13|TRBD1|.|TRBJ1-1|TRBV2
CASSRDRGHGAFF
TGTGCCAGCAGTCGTGACAGGGGGCATGGAGCTTTCTTT
>14|.|.|TRBJ1-3|TRBV24-1
CATTEVLSGNTVYF
TGTGCCACCACTGAGGTCCTCTCTGGAAACACCGTATATTTT
>13|.|many|TRBJ1-2|TRBV5-6
CASSFMTENGYTF
TGTGCCAGCAGCTTTATGACAGAGAATGGCTACACCTTC
>11|.|many|TRBJ2-3|TRBV5-1
CASSWTDTQYF
TGCGCCAGCAGCTGGACAGATACGCAGTATTTT
>15|.|few|TRBJ2-2|TRBV19
CASSINSGVTGELFF
TGTGCCAGTAGTATCAATAGCGGAGTCACCGGGGAGCTGTTTTTT
>14|.|many|TRBJ2-3|TRBV12-3/TRBV12-4
CASSPVSLRDTQYF
TGTGCCAGCAGCCCCGTTAGCTTACGGGATACGCAGTATTTT
>8|.|.|TRBJ2-7|TRBV9
CASSEQYF
TGTGCCAGCAGCGAGCAGTACTTC
>14|.|.|TRBJ2-3|TRBV11-2
CASSLGGSWDTQYF
TGTGCCAGCAGCTTAGGGGGTAGTTGGGATACGCAGTATTTT
>15|TRBD1|many|TRBJ1-3|TRBV2
CASKGQAISGNTIYF
TGTGCCAGCAAGGGACAGGCTATCTCTGGAAACACCATATATTTT
>15|TRBD2|once|TRBJ2-3|TRBV20-1
CSARDRRLAADTQYF
TGCAGTGCTAGAGATCGTAGACTAGCGGCAGATACGCAGTATTTT
>15|.|.|TRBJ1-6|TRBV19
CASSIGAVGNSPLHF
TGTGCCAGTAGTATAGGGGCGGTGGGTAATTCACCCCTCCACTTT
>13|.|many|TRBJ2-2|TRBV12-3/TRBV12-4
CASRVGAAGELFF
TGTGCCAGCAGGGTGGGGGCGGCCGGGGAGCTGTTTTTT
>16|TRBD2|few|TRBJ2-4|TRBV6-2/TRBV6-3
CASSYSVSGGENIQYF
TGTGCCAGCAGTTACTCGGTTAGCGGGGGGGAAAACATTCAGTACTTC
>14|.|.|TRBJ1-1|TRBV7-6
CASSWGQSGTEAFF
TGTGCCAGCAGCTGGGGACAATCGGGCACTGAAGCTTTCTTT
>13|.|few|TRBJ1-1|TRBV25-1
CASRQGGDTEAFF
TGTGCCAGCAGGCAGGGAGGGGACACTGAAGCTTTCTTT
>13|.|.|TRBJ2-1|TRBV27
CASNSLGNNEQFF
TGTGCCAGCAACTCCTTGGGTAACAATGAGCAGTTCTTC
>14|.|.|TRBJ1-1|TRBV19
CASSISGRFTEAFF
TGTGCCAGTAGTATTTCAGGGAGGTTCACTGAAGCTTTCTTT
>13|.|.|TRBJ2-3|TRBV20-1
CSAKRTSTDTQYF
TGCAGTGCTAAGAGGACCAGCACAGATACGCAGTATTTT